This T cell receptor (beta chain) was recorded in a study of blood T cell repertoires in COVID-19. This clone was counted a single time. Source study methods: Reference gene primer amplification in the assay estimated nucleated cell counts. TCRdb's copy holds only in-frame clones and misses some; the assay was immunoSEQ multiplex PCR. V and J calls and clone size are given by that table; D and trimming were obtained from the DNA. The sample holds 150,000 to 200,000 clones, 70% to 90% seen once. The sequence was collected from a man aged 60 to 69 with active or convalescent COVID-19. The specimen was peripheral blood.

The CDR3 spells CASSYPYRGRETQYF. CDR3 nucleotide sequence: TGTGCCAGCAGTTACCCCTACAGGGGACGAGAGACCCAGTACTTC. The V call is TRBV6-6, the J call TRBJ2-5; 7 bases map to TRBD1. The CDR3 is 15 amino acids. The V gene end was trimmed by 2 bases and the J gene end by 4 bases; junction bases not matched to a gene: 7. The germline CDR1 and CDR2 sequences are MNHNY and SVGAGI (reference sequence).